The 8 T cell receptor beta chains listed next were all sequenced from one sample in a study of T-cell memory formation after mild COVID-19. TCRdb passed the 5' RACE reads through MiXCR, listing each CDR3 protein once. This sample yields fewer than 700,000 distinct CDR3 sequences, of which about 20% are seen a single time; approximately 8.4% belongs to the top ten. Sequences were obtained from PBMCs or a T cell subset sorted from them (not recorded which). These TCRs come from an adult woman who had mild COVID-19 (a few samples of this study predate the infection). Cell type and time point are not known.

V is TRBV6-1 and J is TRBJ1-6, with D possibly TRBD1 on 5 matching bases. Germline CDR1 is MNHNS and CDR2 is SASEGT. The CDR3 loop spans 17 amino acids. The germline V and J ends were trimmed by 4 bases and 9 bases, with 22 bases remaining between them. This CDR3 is CASSARWGLLAFSPLHF. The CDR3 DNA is TGTGCCAGCAGTGCCCGATGGGGACTGCTTGCCTTTTCACCCCTCCACTTT.

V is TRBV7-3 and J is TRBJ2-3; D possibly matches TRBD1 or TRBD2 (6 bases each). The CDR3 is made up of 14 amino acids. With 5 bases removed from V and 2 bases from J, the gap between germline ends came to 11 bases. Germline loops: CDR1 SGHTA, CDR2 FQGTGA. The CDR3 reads CASSGGGYTDTQYF. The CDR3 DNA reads TGTGCCAGCAGCGGAGGGGGTTACACAGATACGCAGTATTTT.

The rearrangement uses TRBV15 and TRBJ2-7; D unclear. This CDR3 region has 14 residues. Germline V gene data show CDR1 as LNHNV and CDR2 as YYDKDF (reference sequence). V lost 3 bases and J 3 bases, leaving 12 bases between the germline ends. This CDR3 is CATSSAEWDYEQYF. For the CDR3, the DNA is TGTGCCACCAGCAGTGCTGAATGGGACTACGAGCAGTACTTC.

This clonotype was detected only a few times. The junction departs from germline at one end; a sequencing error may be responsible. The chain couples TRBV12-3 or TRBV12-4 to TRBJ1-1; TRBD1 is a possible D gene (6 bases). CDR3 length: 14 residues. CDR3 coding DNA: TGTGCCAGCAGCTTAGGGGGAGTAGACACTGAAGCTTTCTTT. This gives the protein CASSLGGVDTEAFF.

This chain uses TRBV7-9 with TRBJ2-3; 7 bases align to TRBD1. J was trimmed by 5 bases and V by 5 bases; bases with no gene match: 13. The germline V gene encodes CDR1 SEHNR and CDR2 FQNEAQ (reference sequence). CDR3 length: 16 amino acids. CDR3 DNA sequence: TGTGCCAGCAGCACCCGGGACAGTGGAACGGAAGATACGCAGTATTTT. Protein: CASSTRDSGTEDTQYF. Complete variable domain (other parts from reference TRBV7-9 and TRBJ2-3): DTGVSQNPRHKITKRGQNVTFRCDPISEHNRLYWYRQTLGQGPEFLTYFQNEAQLEKSRLLSDRFSAERPKGSFSTLEIQRTEQGDSAMYLCASSTRDSGTEDTQYFGPGTRLTVL.

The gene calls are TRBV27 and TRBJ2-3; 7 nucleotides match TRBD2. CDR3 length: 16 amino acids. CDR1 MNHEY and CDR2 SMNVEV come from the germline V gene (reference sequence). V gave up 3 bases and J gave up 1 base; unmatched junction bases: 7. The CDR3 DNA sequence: TGTGCCAGCAGTTTCCGCTCGGGGGGTGGCACAGATACGCAGTATTTT. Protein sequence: CASSFRSGGGTDTQYF.

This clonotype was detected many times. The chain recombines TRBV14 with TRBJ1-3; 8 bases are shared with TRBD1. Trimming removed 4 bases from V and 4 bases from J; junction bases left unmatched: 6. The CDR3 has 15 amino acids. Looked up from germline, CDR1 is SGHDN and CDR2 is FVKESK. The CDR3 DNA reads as TGTGCCAGCAGCCCTATTGGGACAGGAGGAAACACCATATATTTT. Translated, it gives CASSPIGTGGNTIYF.

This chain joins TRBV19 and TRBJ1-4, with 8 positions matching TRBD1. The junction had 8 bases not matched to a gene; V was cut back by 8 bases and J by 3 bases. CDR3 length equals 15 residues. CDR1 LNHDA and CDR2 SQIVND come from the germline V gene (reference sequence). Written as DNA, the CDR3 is TGTGCCAGTCGGGACAGGAGCTTGTCTAATGAAAAACTGTTTTTT. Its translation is CASRDRSLSNEKLFF. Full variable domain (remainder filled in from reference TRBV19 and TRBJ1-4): DGGITQSPKYLFRKEGQNVTLSCEQNLNHDAMYWYRQDPGQGLRLIYYSQIVNDFQKGDIAEGYSVSREKKESFPLTVTSAQKNPTAFYLCASRDRSLSNEKLFFGSGTQLSVL.